Below, 26 T cell receptor beta chains from the same sample are listed, as sequenced in a study of PD-1 blockade in mismatch repair-deficient tumors. Sequenced by immunoSEQ multiplex PCR; TCRdb stores in-frame clones only, minus some. The sample consists of about 39,000 clones, roughly 83% of them appearing once. The sample here was PBMCs, taken 38 weeks after starting pembrolizumab. These receptors all stem from an adult with mismatch repair-deficient cancer.

The chain joins TRBV20-1 to TRBJ1-6; D is perhaps TRBD1 (5 bases). V was trimmed by 6 bases and J by 16 bases, leaving 16 bases between them. This CDR3 region has 11 residues. Germline V lookup: CDR1 DFQATT, CDR2 SNEGSKA (reference sequence). This CDR3 reads CSAKLGGSLHF. The DNA for the CDR3 is TGCAGTGCCAAGCTTGGGGGGTCGCTCCACTTT.

The chain is built from TRBV6-1 and TRBJ1-1; perhaps TRBD1 as D (5 bases). Trimming removed 7 bases at V and 1 base at J, with 16 bases between. The CDR3 has 15 amino acids. CDR1 MNHNS and CDR2 SASEGT come from the germline V gene. This chain's CDR3 is CASTGHQRRNTEAFF. The CDR3, as DNA: TGTGCCAGCACCGGACATCAACGTAGGAACACTGAAGCTTTCTTT.

There are a few counts of this clone. The chain couples TRBV5-1 to TRBJ1-2, with 7 bases that match TRBD1. CDR3 length: 13 amino acids. Germline V CDR1 and CDR2: SGHRS, YFSETQ. V lost 4 bases to trimming and J lost 5 bases; unmatched junction nucleotides: 5. The CDR3 DNA reads as TGCGCCAGCAGCGTAGACAGGGAGTATGGCTACACCTTC. Its translation is CASSVDREYGYTF.

The chain uses TRBV27 and TRBJ2-2; the match to TRBD1 covers 8 bases. J gave up 6 bases and V 4 bases, and 10 bases lay outside the gene matches. This CDR3 has 16 amino acids. Germline values: CDR1 MNHEY, CDR2 SMNVEV (reference sequence). The CDR3 DNA sequence: TGTGCCAGCAGTTCGCAGGGGGCGACGTTGTCCGGGGAGCTGTTTTTT. Its protein is CASSSQGATLSGELFF.

CDR3 sequence: CSARQGASYEQYF. The DNA for the CDR3 is TGCAGCGCCCGACAGGGGGCATCCTACGAGCAGTACTTC. J is TRBJ2-7 and V is TRBV29-1, with 10 nucleotides matching TRBD1. Germline CDR1 and CDR2: SQVTM and ANQGSEA. The CDR3 contains 13 residues. Trimming at V came to 7 bases and at J to 1 base, leaving 4 bases not matched to a gene.

V usage is TRBV7-8 and J usage is TRBJ2-7; TRBD2 matches at 9 bases. CDR3 size: 14 residues. The V and J ends lost 7 bases and 5 bases, in that order; junction bases with no gene match: 9. Germline CDR1 SGHVS, CDR2 FQNEAQ. The CDR3 DNA reads as TGTGCCAGCAAACCCGGGACTAGCTTCCACGAGCAGTACTTC. Translation: CASKPGTSFHEQYF. Variable domain in full (rest from reference TRBV7-8 and TRBJ2-7): GAGVSQSPRYKVAKRGQDVALRCDPISGHVSLFWYQQALGQGPEFLTYFQNEAQLDKSGLPSDRFFAERPEGSVSTLKIQRTQQEDSAVYLCASKPGTSFHEQYFGPGTRLTVT.

The sample holds a few counts of this clone. The chain uses TRBV18 and TRBJ2-7; 11 bases are a match to TRBD2. CDR1 is KGHSH, CDR2 LQKENI, per germline. J was trimmed by 3 bases and V by 3 bases; bases with no gene match: 1. The CDR3 extends over 14 amino acids. CDR3 loop: CASSPGLAVYEQYF. CDR3 nucleotides: TGTGCCAGCTCACCGGGACTAGCGGTCTACGAGCAGTACTTC.

The gene calls are TRBV7-2 and TRBJ2-1, with D possibly being TRBD2 (6 bases). The V end was cut by 1 base, the J end by 4 bases, with 14 bases between. There are 16 residues in the CDR3. Germline-derived CDR1 and CDR2 are SGHTA and FQGNSA. CDR3 DNA: TGTGCCAGCAGCTTAGGATCGGCTAGCGCTTACAATGAGCAGTTCTTC. Protein sequence: CASSLGSASAYNEQFF.

The chain combines TRBV27 with TRBJ1-2; tentatively, D is TRBD1 (5 bases). V was clipped by 8 bases and J by 2 bases, with 12 bases between them. Germline V gives CDR1 MNHEY, CDR2 SMNVEV (reference sequence). The CDR3 runs 13 residues. The DNA for the CDR3 is TGTGCCAGCCGCAATACAGGAAACTATGGCTACACCTTC. It translates to CASRNTGNYGYTF.

Notes on this clone: One end of the junction is discordant with germline, which a read error may explain. The chain uses TRBV2 and TRBJ2-7, with 7 bases that match TRBD1. The CDR3 runs 14 residues. The germline V gene encodes CDR1 SNHLY and CDR2 FYNNEI. The CDR3 nucleotides read TGTGCCGGCAGGGACAGTCAGGAGGACTACGAGCAGTACTTC. Its protein product is CAGRDSQEDYEQYF.

The V gene is TRBV30, the J gene TRBJ2-6; D might be TRBD2 (7 bases). V lost 1 base, J lost 1 base, and 8 bases lay in between. Germline values: CDR1 GTSNPN, CDR2 SVGIG (reference sequence). The CDR3 runs 15 residues. CDR3 in DNA: TGTGCCTGGAGTGAGGGGGGGTCTGGGGCCAACGTCCTGACTTTC. Its protein product is CAWSEGGSGANVLTF.

The rearrangement joins TRBV10-3 to TRBJ2-7, with 10 bases fitting TRBD2. Trimming took 2 bases from V and 4 from J; bases not matched to a gene: 2. The germline CDR1 and CDR2 sequences are ENHRY and SYGVKD. This CDR3 is built from 14 residues. CDR3 in amino acids: CAISEVAGGYEQYF. As DNA, the CDR3 is TGTGCCATCAGTGAGGTAGCGGGAGGATACGAGCAGTACTTC.

The chain combines TRBV27 with TRBJ2-2; the match to TRBD2 covers 9 bases. With 5 bases clipped from V and 2 bases from J, the junction kept 6 bases outside the gene matches. The germline CDR1 and CDR2 sequences are MNHEY and SMNVEV (reference sequence). CDR3 length equals 16 residues. Here the CDR3 reads CASSNLAGTNTGELFF. CDR3 DNA sequence: TGTGCCAGCAGTAACCTAGCGGGGACAAACACCGGGGAGCTGTTTTTT.

The CDR3 nucleotides read TGTGCCAGCACTCAAGGTGGGACTAGCGGCCACGTCACCTACAATGAGCAGTTCTTC. It is translated as CASTQGGTSGHVTYNEQFF. The chain is built from TRBV28 and TRBJ2-1; 11 bases match TRBD2. The V gene's germline CDR1 is MDHEN and CDR2 SYDVKM. V gave up 7 bases and J gave up 2 bases; unmatched junction bases: 16. CDR3 length equals 19 residues.

The rearrangement links TRBV5-1 to TRBJ2-1, with 8 bases aligning to TRBD2. CDR1 and CDR2 from the germline V gene are SGHRS and YFSETQ. V dropped 4 bases and J dropped 0; count of bases not matched to a gene: 6. The CDR3 runs to 16 residues. CDR3 residues: CASSTLTSGSYNEQFF. The CDR3 DNA sequence: TGCGCCAGCAGCACCCTAACTAGCGGCTCCTACAATGAGCAGTTCTTC.

The chain recombines TRBV9 with TRBJ2-1, with 11 nucleotides matching TRBD2. CDR3 size: 15 residues. With 4 bases clipped from V and 4 bases from J, the junction kept 4 bases outside the gene matches. From germline, CDR1 is SGDLS and CDR2 YYNGEE. The CDR3 region is CASSLGLAEYNEQFF. In nucleotides, the CDR3 is TGTGCCAGCAGCTTGGGACTAGCGGAATACAATGAGCAGTTCTTC. The whole variable domain, filled in from reference TRBV9 and TRBJ2-1, reads DSGVTQTPKHLITATGQRVTLRCSPRSGDLSVYWYQQSLDQGLQFLIQYYNGEERAKGNILERFSAQQFPDLHSELNLSSLELGDSALYFCASSLGLAEYNEQFFGPGTRLTVL.

The gene calls are TRBV7-8 and TRBJ1-1, with a tentative D call TRBD1 (5 bases). This CDR3 comprises 16 residues. V lost 4 bases, J lost 4 bases, and 19 bases lay in between. From germline, CDR1 is SGHVS and CDR2 FQNEAQ. CDR3 DNA: TGTGCCAGCAGCTCCCAGACGAGGGGCGGGGGCACTGAAGCTTTCTTT. Translating it yields CASSSQTRGGGTEAFF.

The chain carries TRBV18 and TRBJ2-7; 14 bases match TRBD2. The CDR3 length is 15 residues. The germline V gene has CDR1 KGHSH and CDR2 LQKENI. Trimming took 6 bases from V and 0 from J; bases not matched to a gene: 1. For the CDR3, the DNA is TGTGCCAGCTCGGGGACTAGCGGGAGCTCCTACGAGCAGTACTTC. Its protein product is CASSGTSGSSYEQYF.

V usage is TRBV18 and J usage is TRBJ2-5; a possible D gene is TRBD1 (6 bases). The CDR3 spans 13 residues. Germline CDR1 reads KGHSH; CDR2 reads LQKENI. V lost 4 bases, J lost 5 bases, and 11 bases lay in between. CDR3 loop: CASSRQAGETQYF. In nucleotides, the CDR3 is TGTGCCAGCTCACGACAGGCCGGGGAGACCCAGTACTTC.

The rearrangement links TRBV15 to TRBJ2-7, with D tentatively TRBD1 (8 bases). CDR1 is LNHNV, CDR2 YYDKDF, per germline (reference sequence). The CDR3 totals 14 residues. V was shortened by 4 bases and J by 3 bases, with 13 bases between the two germline ends. CDR3 bases: TGTGCCACCAGCAAATACAGGGGGGGCTACGAGCAGTACTTC. Translating it yields CATSKYRGGYEQYF.

The chain couples TRBV6-6 to TRBJ2-3; 9 bases align to TRBD1. From germline, CDR1 is MNHNY and CDR2 SVGAGI (reference sequence). This CDR3 has 15 amino acids. Trimming cost V 8 bases and J 6 bases; bases outside gene matches: 12. CDR3 sequence: CASPPGTGSFDTQYF. The CDR3 DNA follows: TGTGCCAGCCCCCCCGGGACAGGGAGTTTCGATACGCAGTATTTT.

This chain connects TRBV6-1 to TRBJ1-1; no definite D call. The germline V gene has CDR1 MNHNS and CDR2 SASEGT. The CDR3 has 12 amino acids. Trimming stripped 5 bases from V and 11 bases from J, with 15 bases between. DNA of the CDR3: TGTGCCAGCAGTCCCCGCACCGGGAAGGCTTTCTTT. Amino acids: CASSPRTGKAFF.

The rearrangement joins TRBV27 to TRBJ2-7; 7 bases map to TRBD2. V lost 5 bases, J lost 0 bases, and 1 base stayed unmatched. This CDR3 has 13 residues. Germline V lookup: CDR1 MNHEY, CDR2 SMNVEV (reference sequence). The CDR3 sequence: CASSSGTSYEQYF. CDR3 nucleotide sequence: TGTGCCAGCAGTAGCGGGACCTCCTACGAGCAGTACTTC.

The chain joins TRBV30 to TRBJ2-7; 11 nucleotides match TRBD2. V was pared by 5 bases and J by 5 bases, with 14 bases of the junction left unmatched. Germline V lookup: CDR1 GTSNPN, CDR2 SVGIG (reference sequence). This CDR3 has 16 residues. The CDR3 bases are TGTGCCTGGGGTGGGACTAGCGGCACCTTAGCGGACGAGCAGTACTTC. It codes for CAWGGTSGTLADEQYF.

The chain carries TRBV28 and TRBJ2-1, with 11 nucleotides matching TRBD2. V shed 3 bases, J shed 12 bases, and the junction held 13 bases outside the gene matches. CDR1 is MDHEN and CDR2 is SYDVKM in the germline V gene. This CDR3 is 16 amino acids long. As DNA, the CDR3 is TGTGCCAGCAGTTTGCCTGGGACTAGCGGTGATATGACGCAGTTCTTC. Protein: CASSLPGTSGDMTQFF.

The rearrangement links TRBV28 to TRBJ2-1; D gene ambiguous. V was clipped by 2 bases and J by 8 bases, with 7 bases between them. The CDR3 is made up of 12 amino acids. CDR1 and CDR2 (germline): MDHEN, SYDVKM. CDR3 coding DNA: TGTGCCAGCAGTTTACTGGCAGATGAGCAGTTCTTC. The encoded protein is CASSLLADEQFF.